Presented here are 5 T cell receptor beta chains from one specimen sequenced in a study of lymphopenia after photon versus proton radiotherapy. Sequencing used immunoSEQ multiplex PCR; TCRdb keeps in-frame clones, though not all of them. The table has just over 25,000 clones, roughly 85% seen once. Source: peripheral blood, taken from a patient treated with photon-based radiotherapy. The source of these receptors is a man aged 25-45 years with gastric cancer.

The V call is TRBV2, the J call TRBJ1-4; the D is unclear. With 6 bases removed from V and 4 bases from J, the gap between germline ends came to 15 bases. Germline V gene data show CDR1 as SNHLY and CDR2 as FYNNEI. This CDR3 contains 15 residues. The CDR3 coding sequence is TGTGCCAGCAGGTCCCGTGGGTCACTTAATGAAAAACTGTTTTTT. Protein: CASRSRGSLNEKLFF.

The rearrangement uses TRBV28 and TRBJ2-1; the D is unclear. CDR1 MDHEN and CDR2 SYDVKM come from the germline V gene. The CDR3 has 15 residues. The V and J ends lost 6 bases and 3 bases respectively, with 15 bases between them. The CDR3 DNA is TGTGCCAGCAGACAATTACCGACCTACTACAATGAGCAGTTCTTC. This codes for CASRQLPTYYNEQFF.

The chain has TRBV19 and TRBJ1-1; D unclear. The CDR3 is made up of 11 amino acids. Germline CDR1 and CDR2: LNHDA and SQIVND (reference sequence). V was cut by 9 bases and J by 1 base, with 6 bases left in between. CDR3 in DNA: TGTGCCAGCTATAAGAACACTGAAGCTTTCTTT. Residues: CASYKNTEAFF.

The chain joins TRBV25-1 to TRBJ1-2, with D tentatively TRBD1 (5 bases). Trimming left V 2 bases short and J 5 bases short, with 9 bases between. Germline CDR1 reads MGHDK; CDR2 reads SYGVNS. CDR3 length: 13 amino acids. As DNA, the CDR3 is TGTGCCAGCAGTGAAGGGACCCGTTATGGCTACACCTTC. It specifies CASSEGTRYGYTF.

The V gene is TRBV5-1, the J gene TRBJ1-4; no clear D gene. From germline, CDR1 is SGHRS and CDR2 YFSETQ. The CDR3 is 16 residues long. Trimming stripped 0 bases from V and 3 bases from J, with 12 bases between. CDR3 sequence: CASSLEVRSSNEKLFF. In DNA, the CDR3 is TGCGCCAGCAGCTTGGAGGTCCGATCTTCTAATGAAAAACTGTTTTTT.